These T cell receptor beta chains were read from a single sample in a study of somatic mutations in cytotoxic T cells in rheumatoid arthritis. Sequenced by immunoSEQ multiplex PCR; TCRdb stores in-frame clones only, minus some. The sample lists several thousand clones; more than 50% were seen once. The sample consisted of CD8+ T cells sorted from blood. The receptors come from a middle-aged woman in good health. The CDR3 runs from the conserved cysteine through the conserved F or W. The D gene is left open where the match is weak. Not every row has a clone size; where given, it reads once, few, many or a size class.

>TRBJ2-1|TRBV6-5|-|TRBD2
TGTGCCAGCAGTTCCAATAGCGGGAGGGCGGACCATGAGCAGTTCTTC
CASSSNSGRADHEQFF
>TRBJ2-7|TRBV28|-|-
TGTGCCAGCAGCCCCACCTCCGAAGCGGAGCCCGAGCAGTACTTC
CASSPTSEAEPEQYF
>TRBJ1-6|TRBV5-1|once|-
TGCGCCAGCAGCTTGGAAGGCCGCCGACCCGGATCACCCCTCCACTTT
CASSLEGRRPGSPLHF
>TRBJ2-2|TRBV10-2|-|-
TGCGCCATCAGACAGAATCCGAACACCGGGGAGCTGTTTTTT
CAIRQNPNTGELFF
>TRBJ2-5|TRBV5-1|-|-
TGCGCCAGCAGCTTGTGGGAGACCCAGTACTTC
CASSLWETQYF
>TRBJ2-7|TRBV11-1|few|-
TGTGCCAGCAGCTTAGAGGAGGGGTACTACGAGCAGTACTTC
CASSLEEGYYEQYF
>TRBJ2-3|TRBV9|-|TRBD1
TGTGCCAGCAGCGATCAGGGACAGGGGGCCTCCCGAGGGACAGATACGCAGTATTTT
CASSDQGQGASRGTDTQYF
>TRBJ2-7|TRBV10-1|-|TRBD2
TGCGCCAGCAGTGAGGGAGCGGGAGGTCACGAGCAGTACTTC
CASSEGAGGHEQYF
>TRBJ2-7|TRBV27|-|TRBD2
TGTGCCAGCAGTTTATCTCCAGCGGGAGCCCACGAGCAGTACTTC
CASSLSPAGAHEQYF
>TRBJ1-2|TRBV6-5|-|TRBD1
TGTGCCAGCAGTACAGGGGTTAACTATGGCTACACCTTC
CASSTGVNYGYTF
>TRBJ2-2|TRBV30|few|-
TGTGCCTGGGGGGGGGCAGCAAACACCGGGGAGCTGTTTTTT
CAWGGAANTGELFF
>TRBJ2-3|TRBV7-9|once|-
TGTGCCAGCAGCTCATACGGGAGAATCACAGATACGCAGTATTTT
CASSSYGRITDTQYF
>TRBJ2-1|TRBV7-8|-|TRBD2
TGTGCCAGCAGCAATAGCGGGAGGGCTGAGGGGGAGCAGTTCTTC
CASSNSGRAEGEQFF
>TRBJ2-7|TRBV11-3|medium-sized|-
TGTGCCAGCAGCTTAGGTCCGGCCTCCTACGAGCAGTACTTC
CASSLGPASYEQYF
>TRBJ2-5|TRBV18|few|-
TGTGCCAGCTCCCCGGGGCGATCGGGGATGGACCAGTACTTC
CASSPGRSGMDQYF
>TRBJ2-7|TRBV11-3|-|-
TGTGCCAGCAGCTTAGCTGGGAACGAGCAGTACTTC
CASSLAGNEQYF
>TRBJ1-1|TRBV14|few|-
TGTGCCAGCAGCCACCAGAACAGGGTGAGAACTGAAGCTTTCTTT
CASSHQNRVRTEAFF
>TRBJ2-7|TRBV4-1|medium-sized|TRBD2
TGCGCCAGCAGCAAGACTAGCGGCTCCTACGAGCAGTACTTC
CASSKTSGSYEQYF
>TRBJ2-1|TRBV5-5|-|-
TGTGCCAGCAGCCAGTTCGTAGGCAATGAGCAGTTCTTC
CASSQFVGNEQFF
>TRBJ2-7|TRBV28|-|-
TGTGCCAGCTCCGAGGGAAGAGCCCCCTACGAGCAGTACTTC
CASSEGRAPYEQYF
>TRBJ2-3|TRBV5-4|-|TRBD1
TGTGCCAGCAGCTTGCGGTTAGGGGGCGCAGATACGCAGTATTTT
CASSLRLGGADTQYF
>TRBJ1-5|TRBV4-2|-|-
TGTGCCAGCAGCCAAGATCGATGGGATCAGCCCCAGCATTTT
CASSQDRWDQPQHF
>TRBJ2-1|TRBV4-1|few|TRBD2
TGCGCCAGCAGCCAAGACCCGGGACTAGCGGGTAATGAGCAGTTCTTC
CASSQDPGLAGNEQFF
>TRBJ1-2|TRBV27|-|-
TGTGCCAGCAGCAACTTTGAGTACAGTACTTTTCTCTACACCTTC
CASSNFEYSTFLYTF
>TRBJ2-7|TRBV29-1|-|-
TGCAGCGCCGTTGAGCGGGCGAACGAGCAGTACTTC
CSAVERANEQYF
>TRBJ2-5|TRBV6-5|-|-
TGTGCCAGTGGTGGACAAGCCCAAGAGACCCAGTACTTC
CASGGQAQETQYF
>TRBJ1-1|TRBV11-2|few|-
TGTGCCAGCAGCTTAGGGGACACTGAAGCTTTCTTT
CASSLGDTEAFF
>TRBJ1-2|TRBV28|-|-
TGTGCCAGCAGTCCTACCGGGATACCGGGCGTCTATGGCTACACCTTC
CASSPTGIPGVYGYTF
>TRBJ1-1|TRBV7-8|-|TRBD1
TGTGCCAGCAGCTTGGGGACAGGGAGAAGGTCTGAAGCTTTCTTT
CASSLGTGRRSEAFF
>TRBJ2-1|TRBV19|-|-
TGTGCCAGTAGTATCACGGGGACAACTTACAATGAGCAGTTCTTC
CASSITGTTYNEQFF
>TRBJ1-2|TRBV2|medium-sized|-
TGTGCCAGCTCCGAAGGGGCCTTCAACTATGGCTACACCTTC
CASSEGAFNYGYTF
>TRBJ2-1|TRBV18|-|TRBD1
TGTGCCAGCTCACCATCCGAACAGTCTTTTCTTAGGACAGGGGGATATGAGCAGTTCTTC
CASSPSEQSFLRTGGYEQFF
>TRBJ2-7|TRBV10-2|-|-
TGCGCCAGCAGTGAAGAACTAGAGTATGACGAGCAGTACTTC
CASSEELEYDEQYF
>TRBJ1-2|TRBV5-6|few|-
TGTGCCAGCAGCTTGAGTGGGAACCATCTTTACACCTTC
CASSLSGNHLYTF
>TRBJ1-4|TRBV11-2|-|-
TGTGCCAGCAGCTTATTTTTAGGGGATGAAAAACTGTTTTTT
CASSLFLGDEKLFF
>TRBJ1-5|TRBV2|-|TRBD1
TGTGCCAGCAGTGGGGGACAGGGCTGGCAGCCCCAGCATTTT
CASSGGQGWQPQHF
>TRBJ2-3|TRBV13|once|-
TGTGCCAGCAGCGCCCGGGACACTTATAGCACAGATACGCAGTATTTT
CASSARDTYSTDTQYF
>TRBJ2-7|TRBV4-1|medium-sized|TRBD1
TGCGCCAGCAGCCAGGACCGGACAGGGAGAGAGCAGTACTTC
CASSQDRTGREQYF
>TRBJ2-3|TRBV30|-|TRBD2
TGTGCCTGGGATCTAGCGGGGGTCACAGATACGCAGTATTTT
CAWDLAGVTDTQYF
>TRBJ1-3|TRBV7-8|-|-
TGTGCCAGCAGCTTAGGGGGACATACAGGAAACACCATATATTTT
CASSLGGHTGNTIYF
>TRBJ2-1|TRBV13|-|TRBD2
TGTGCCAGCCTGCTAGCGGGGGACAATGAGCAGTTCTTC
CASLLAGDNEQFF
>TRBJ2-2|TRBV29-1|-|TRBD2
TGCAGCGTTGAAGAGCGGGGGAACGAGGCCGGGGAGCTGTTTTTT
CSVEERGNEAGELFF
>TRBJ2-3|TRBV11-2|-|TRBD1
TGTGCCAGCAGCTTAGATTTGACAGGGGGGGTGGTAGATACGCAGTATTTT
CASSLDLTGGVVDTQYF